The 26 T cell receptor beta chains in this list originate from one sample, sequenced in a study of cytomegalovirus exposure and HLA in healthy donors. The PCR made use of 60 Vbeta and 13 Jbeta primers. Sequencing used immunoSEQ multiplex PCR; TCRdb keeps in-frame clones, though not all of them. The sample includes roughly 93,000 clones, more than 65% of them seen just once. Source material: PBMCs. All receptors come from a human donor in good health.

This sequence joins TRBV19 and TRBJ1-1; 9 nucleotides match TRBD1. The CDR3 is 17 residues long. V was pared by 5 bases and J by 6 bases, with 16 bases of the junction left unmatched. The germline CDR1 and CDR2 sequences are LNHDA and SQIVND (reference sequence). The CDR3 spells CASSLRQGGAQESEAFF. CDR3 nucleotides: TGTGCCAGTAGTCTCCGACAGGGGGGAGCGCAGGAGTCTGAAGCTTTCTTT.

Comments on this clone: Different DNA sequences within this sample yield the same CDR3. The chain's CDR3 is CASSLGLAAQETQYF. CDR3 DNA sequence: TGCGCCAGCAGCCTCGGACTAGCCGCACAAGAGACCCAGTACTTC. V and J are TRBV5-1 and TRBJ2-5; TRBD2 aligns across 8 bases. The CDR3 is made up of 15 amino acids. Trimming cost V 4 bases and J 2 bases; bases outside gene matches: 7. Germline values: CDR1 SGHRS, CDR2 YFSETQ.

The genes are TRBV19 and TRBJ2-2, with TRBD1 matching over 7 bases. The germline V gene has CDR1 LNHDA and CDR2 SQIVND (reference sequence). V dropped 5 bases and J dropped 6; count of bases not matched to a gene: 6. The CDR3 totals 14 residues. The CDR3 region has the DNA TGTGCCAGTAGTCACCGACAGGGTTCCGGGGAGCTGTTTTTT. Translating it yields CASSHRQGSGELFF. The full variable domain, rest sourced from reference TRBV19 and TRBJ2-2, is DGGITQSPKYLFRKEGQNVTLSCEQNLNHDAMYWYRQDPGQGLRLIYYSQIVNDFQKGDIAEGYSVSREKKESFPLTVTSAQKNPTAFYLCASSHRQGSGELFFGEGSRLTVL.

The CDR3 DNA follows: TGTGCCAGCAGCTCCCCAGGGGGCCATAATTCACCCCTCCACTTT. This encodes CASSSPGGHNSPLHF. The rearrangement joins TRBV5-6 to TRBJ1-6, with TRBD1 identical over 8 bases. Germline CDR1 and CDR2: SGHDT and YYEEEE. Trimming took 3 bases from V and 5 from J; bases not matched to a gene: 4. The CDR3 loop spans 15 amino acids.

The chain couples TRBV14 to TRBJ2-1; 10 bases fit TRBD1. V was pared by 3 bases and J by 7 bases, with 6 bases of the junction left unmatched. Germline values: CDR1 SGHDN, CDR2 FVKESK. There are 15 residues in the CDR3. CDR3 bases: TGTGCCAGCAGCCATATCCGGGACAGGGGTAATGAGCAGTTCTTC. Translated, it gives CASSHIRDRGNEQFF.

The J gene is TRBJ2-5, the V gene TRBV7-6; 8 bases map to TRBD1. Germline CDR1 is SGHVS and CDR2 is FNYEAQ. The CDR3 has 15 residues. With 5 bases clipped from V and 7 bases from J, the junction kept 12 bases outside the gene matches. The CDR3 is CASSPGGQEARTQYF. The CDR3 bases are TGTGCCAGCAGCCCTGGGGGACAGGAGGCACGGACCCAGTACTTC.

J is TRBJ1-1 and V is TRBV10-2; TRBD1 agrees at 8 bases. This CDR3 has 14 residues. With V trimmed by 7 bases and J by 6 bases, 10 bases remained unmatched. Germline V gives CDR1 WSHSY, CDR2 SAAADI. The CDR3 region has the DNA TGCGCCAGCACCACGCAGGGGGCTATAGCTGAAGCTTTCTTT. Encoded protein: CASTTQGAIAEAFF.

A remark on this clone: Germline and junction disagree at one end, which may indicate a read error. DNA for the CDR3: TGTGCCAGCCGACCACTAGCGTCCTCCGAGCAGTACTTC. This gives the protein CASRPLASSEQYF. V is TRBV27 and J is TRBJ2-7, with 7 nucleotides matching TRBD2. Germline CDR1 reads MNHEY; CDR2 reads SMNVEV (reference sequence). This CDR3 is built from 13 residues.

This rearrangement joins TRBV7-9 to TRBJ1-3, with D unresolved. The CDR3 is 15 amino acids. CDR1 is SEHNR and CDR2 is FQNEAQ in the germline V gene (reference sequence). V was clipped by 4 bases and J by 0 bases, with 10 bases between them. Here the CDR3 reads CASSSGQSSGNTIYF. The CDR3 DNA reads TGTGCCAGCAGCTCGGGTCAGAGCTCTGGAAACACCATATATTTT.

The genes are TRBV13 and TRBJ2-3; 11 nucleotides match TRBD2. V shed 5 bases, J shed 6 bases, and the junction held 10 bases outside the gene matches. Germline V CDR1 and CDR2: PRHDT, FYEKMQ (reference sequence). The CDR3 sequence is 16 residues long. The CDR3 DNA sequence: TGTGCCAGCAGCCTTTGGACTAGCGGGCAACCGGATACGCAGTATTTT. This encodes CASSLWTSGQPDTQYF. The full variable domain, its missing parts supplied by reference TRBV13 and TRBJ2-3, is AAGVIQSPRHLIKEKRETATLKCYPIPRHDTVYWYQQGPGQDPQFLISFYEKMQSDKGSIPDRFSAQQFSDYHSELNMSSLELGDSALYFCASSLWTSGQPDTQYFGPGTRLTVL.

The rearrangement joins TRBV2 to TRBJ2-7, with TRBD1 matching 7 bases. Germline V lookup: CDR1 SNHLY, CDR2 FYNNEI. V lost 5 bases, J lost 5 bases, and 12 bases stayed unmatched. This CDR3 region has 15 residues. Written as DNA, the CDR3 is TGTGCCAGCAGTTTTACAGGGGCCTTTGGGGACGAGCAGTACTTC. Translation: CASSFTGAFGDEQYF.

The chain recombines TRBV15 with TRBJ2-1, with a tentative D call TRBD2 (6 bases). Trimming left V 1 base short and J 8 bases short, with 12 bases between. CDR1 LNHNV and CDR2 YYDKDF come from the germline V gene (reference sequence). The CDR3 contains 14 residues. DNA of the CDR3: TGTGCCACCAGCAGAGCAGGACTAAACTATGAGCAGTTCTTC. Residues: CATSRAGLNYEQFF.

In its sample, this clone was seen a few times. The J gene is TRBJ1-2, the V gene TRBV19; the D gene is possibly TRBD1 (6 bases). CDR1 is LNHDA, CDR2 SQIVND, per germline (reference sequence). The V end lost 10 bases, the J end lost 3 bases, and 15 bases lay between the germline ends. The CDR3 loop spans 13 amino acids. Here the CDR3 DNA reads TGTGCCATTCACGGAAAGGGGGACTATGGCTACACCTTC. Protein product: CAIHGKGDYGYTF.

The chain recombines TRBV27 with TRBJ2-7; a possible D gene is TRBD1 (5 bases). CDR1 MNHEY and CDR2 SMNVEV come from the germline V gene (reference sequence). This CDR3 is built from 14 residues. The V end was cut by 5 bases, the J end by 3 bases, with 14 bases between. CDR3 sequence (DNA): TGTGCCAGCAGTCTCCGTGGGGCAAACTACGAGCAGTACTTC. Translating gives CASSLRGANYEQYF.

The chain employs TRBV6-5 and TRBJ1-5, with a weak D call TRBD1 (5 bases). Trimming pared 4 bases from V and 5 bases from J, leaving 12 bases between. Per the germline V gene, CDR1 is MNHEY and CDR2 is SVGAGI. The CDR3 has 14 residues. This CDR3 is CASSLGQGHQPQHF. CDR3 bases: TGTGCCAGCAGTTTGGGGCAGGGCCATCAGCCCCAGCATTTT.

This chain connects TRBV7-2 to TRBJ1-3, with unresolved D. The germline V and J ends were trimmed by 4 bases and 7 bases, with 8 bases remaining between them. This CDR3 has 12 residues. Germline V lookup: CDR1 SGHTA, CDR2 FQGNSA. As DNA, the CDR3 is TGTGCCAGCAGCTCCGAGCGGAACACCATATATTTT. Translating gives CASSSERNTIYF.

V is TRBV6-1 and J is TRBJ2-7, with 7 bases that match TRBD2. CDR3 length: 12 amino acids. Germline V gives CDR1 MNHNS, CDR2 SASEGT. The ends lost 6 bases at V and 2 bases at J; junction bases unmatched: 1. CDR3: CASRGGPYEQYF. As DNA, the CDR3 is TGTGCCAGCAGGGGAGGGCCCTACGAGCAGTACTTC.

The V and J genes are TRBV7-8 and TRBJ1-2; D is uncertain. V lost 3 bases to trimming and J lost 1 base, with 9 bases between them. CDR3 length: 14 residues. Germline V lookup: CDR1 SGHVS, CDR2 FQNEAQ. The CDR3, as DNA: TGTGCCAGCAGCTTGGGCATATTTAACTATGGCTACACCTTC. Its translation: CASSLGIFNYGYTF.

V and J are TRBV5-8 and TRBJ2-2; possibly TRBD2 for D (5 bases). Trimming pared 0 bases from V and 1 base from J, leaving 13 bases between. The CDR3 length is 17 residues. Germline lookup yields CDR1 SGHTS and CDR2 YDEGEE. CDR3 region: CASSLGTRRRNTGELFF. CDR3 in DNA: TGTGCCAGCAGCTTGGGGACTCGTCGGAGGAACACCGGGGAGCTGTTTTTT.

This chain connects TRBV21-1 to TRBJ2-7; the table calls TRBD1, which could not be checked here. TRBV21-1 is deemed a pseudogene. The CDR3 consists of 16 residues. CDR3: CASSKEGPVLPSEQYF. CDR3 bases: TGTGCCAGCAGCAAAGAGGGGCCGGTCCTTCCGTCAGAGCAGTACTTC.

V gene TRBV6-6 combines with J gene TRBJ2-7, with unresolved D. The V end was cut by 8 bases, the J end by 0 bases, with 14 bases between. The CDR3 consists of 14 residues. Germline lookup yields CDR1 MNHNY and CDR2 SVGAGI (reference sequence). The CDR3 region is CASRRVGSSYEQYF. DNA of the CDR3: TGTGCCAGCCGTCGTGTCGGTAGCTCCTACGAGCAGTACTTC.

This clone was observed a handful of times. CDR3 sequence: CASSWGEQVNEQFF. The CDR3 DNA is TGTGCCAGCAGCTGGGGGGAGCAGGTCAATGAGCAGTTCTTC. The chain links TRBV5-8 to TRBJ2-1; weak D call: TRBD2 (6 bases). V was cut by 3 bases and J by 6 bases, with 13 bases left in between. Per germline, CDR1 SGHTS and CDR2 YDEGEE. This CDR3 is 14 amino acids long.

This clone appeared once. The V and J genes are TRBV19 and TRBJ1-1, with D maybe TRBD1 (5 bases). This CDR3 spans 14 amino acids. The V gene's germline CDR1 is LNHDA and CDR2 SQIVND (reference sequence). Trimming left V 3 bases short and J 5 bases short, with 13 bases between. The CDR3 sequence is CASSIMGEGTEAFF. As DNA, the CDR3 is TGTGCCAGTAGTATTATGGGGGAGGGGACTGAAGCTTTCTTT.

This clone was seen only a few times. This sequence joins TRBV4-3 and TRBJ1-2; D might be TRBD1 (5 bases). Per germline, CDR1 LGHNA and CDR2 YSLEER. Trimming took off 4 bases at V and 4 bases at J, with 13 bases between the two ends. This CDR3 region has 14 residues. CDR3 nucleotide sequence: TGCGCCAGCAGCCTCGACGCGGGGCCCTATGGCTACACCTTC. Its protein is CASSLDAGPYGYTF.

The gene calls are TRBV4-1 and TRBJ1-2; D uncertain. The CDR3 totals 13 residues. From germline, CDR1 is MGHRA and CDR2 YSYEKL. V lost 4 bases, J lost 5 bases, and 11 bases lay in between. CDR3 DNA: TGCGCCAGCAGCCCCGGGGTCTGGTATGGCTACACCTTC. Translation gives CASSPGVWYGYTF.

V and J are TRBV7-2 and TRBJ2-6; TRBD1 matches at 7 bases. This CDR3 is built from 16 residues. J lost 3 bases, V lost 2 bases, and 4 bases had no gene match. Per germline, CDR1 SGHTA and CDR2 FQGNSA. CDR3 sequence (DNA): TGTGCCAGCAGCTTAAGGGGGCTCAGTGGGGCCAACGTCCTGACTTTC. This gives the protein CASSLRGLSGANVLTF.